Shown below are 18 T cell receptor beta chains from a single sample sequenced in a study of identical twins. Via MiXCR, TCRdb re-called the 5' RACE reads, giving one row per CDR3 protein. Of about 330,000 distinct CDR3 sequences in the sample, over 9% were seen once. The data also belong to a second study, concerning yellow fever vaccine responses in identical twins.

Sequencing was done on a sample of CD8+ T cells sorted from blood. The receptors derive from a woman aged 18-35 years in good health.

This clonotype turned up a few times. The genes are TRBV28 and TRBJ1-4; D ambiguous. The CDR3 has 15 residues. V lost 8 bases, J lost 4 bases, and 17 bases lay in between. The germline CDR1 and CDR2 sequences are MDHEN and SYDVKM. Here the CDR3 DNA reads TGTGCCAGCGCTCACAAGTCGGCGAGTAATGAAAAACTGTTTTTT. Translation gives CASAHKSASNEKLFF.

The V and J genes are TRBV2 and TRBJ2-5; 11 nucleotides match TRBD1. CDR1 and CDR2 (germline): SNHLY, FYNNEI. The CDR3 spans 14 residues. Trimming removed 3 bases from V and 9 bases from J; junction bases left unmatched: 6. CDR3 DNA sequence: TGTGCCAGCAGTGACGGACAGGGGGCGAGGGCCCAGTACTTC. This sequence encodes CASSDGQGARAQYF.

Ten or more counts support this clonotype. V gene TRBV28 combines with J gene TRBJ2-1; a possible D gene is TRBD1 (5 bases). V was trimmed by 3 bases and J by 5 bases, leaving 14 bases between them. The CDR3 extends over 15 amino acids. Germline V gene data show CDR1 as MDHEN and CDR2 as SYDVKM. In DNA, the CDR3 is TGTGCCAGCAGTTTCCGGTCAGGGTGGAACAATGAGCAGTTCTTC. Translating it yields CASSFRSGWNNEQFF.

The sample holds a few counts of this clonotype. The CDR3 DNA reads TGTGCCAGCAGTTTAGGCAGGGGCCCTTATAGCAATCAGCCCCAGCATTTT. This codes for CASSLGRGPYSNQPQHF. This chain uses TRBV12-3 or TRBV12-4 with TRBJ1-5; TRBD1 might be the D (6 bases). The CDR3 is 17 residues long. Trimming took 1 base from V and 0 from J, leaving 13 bases between them.

This clonotype was seen a handful of times. This sequence joins TRBV6-2 or TRBV6-3 and TRBJ2-2; 10 bases align to TRBD2. The CDR3 covers 22 residues. V lost 6 bases, J lost 2 bases, and 24 bases stayed unmatched. Germline loops: CDR1 MNHEY, CDR2 SVGEGT. CDR3 coding DNA: TGTGCCAGCAGAGCCTTCCAAACAATTCTAGCGGGAGTTGTGTTTAACACCGGGGAGCTGTTTTTT. Protein sequence: CASRAFQTILAGVVFNTGELFF.

The CDR3 DNA reads TGCGCCAGCAGCCAGCCCGGGGGGGCCAAGACCCAGTACTTC. Amino acid sequence: CASSQPGGAKTQYF. The gene calls are TRBV4-1 and TRBJ2-5; 8 nucleotides align to TRBD2. Germline V CDR1 and CDR2: MGHRA, YSYEKL. The CDR3 runs to 14 residues. Trimming took 3 bases from V and 6 from J; bases not matched to a gene: 6.

This clonotype came up a few times. This sequence joins TRBV5-1 and TRBJ2-3; unclear D gene. The CDR3 runs to 14 residues. Germline assignment: CDR1 SGHRS and CDR2 YFSETQ. The ends were cut back, 0 bases at V and 1 base at J, with 6 bases in the middle. The DNA for the CDR3 is TGCGCCAGCAGCTTGGGGATCCGCACAGATACGCAGTATTTT. This gives the protein CASSLGIRTDTQYF.

This clonotype came up a few times. The chain employs TRBV7-8 and TRBJ2-7; unclear D gene. The CDR3 is 14 amino acids. V lost 5 bases to trimming and J lost 0 bases, with 11 bases between them. Germline V gives CDR1 SGHVS, CDR2 FQNEAQ. The CDR3: CASSPHSSSYEQYV. CDR3 sequence (DNA): TGTGCCAGCAGCCCGCACTCGAGCTCCTACGAGCAGTACGTC.

This clonotype has at least ten counts. The chain recombines TRBV20-1 with TRBJ2-2; the D is unclear. The CDR3 contains 17 residues. Per germline, CDR1 DFQATT and CDR2 SNEGSKA (reference sequence). Between the trimmed V and J ends, which lost 1 base and 2 bases, there was a span of 17 bases. The CDR3 nucleotides are TGCAGTGCTAGAGTGCCGCTCTCAGCGACAAACACCGGGGAGCTGTTTTTT. The encoded protein is CSARVPLSATNTGELFF.

This chain links TRBV7-9 with TRBJ2-1; TRBD2 matches at 7 bases. With V trimmed by 6 bases and J by 3 bases, 8 bases remained unmatched. Germline CDR1 SEHNR, CDR2 FQNEAQ (reference sequence). This CDR3 comprises 15 residues. Here the CDR3 reads CASSPWGEGYNEQFF. The CDR3 nucleotides are TGTGCCAGCAGTCCCTGGGGGGAGGGCTACAATGAGCAGTTCTTC.

This clonotype was seen at least ten times. The rearrangement uses TRBV27 and TRBJ2-1, with 9 bases identical to TRBD2. The V gene's germline CDR1 is MNHEY and CDR2 SMNVEV (reference sequence). J gave up 0 bases and V 8 bases, and 5 bases lay outside the gene matches. The CDR3 runs to 15 residues. The CDR3 DNA sequence: TGTGCCAGCGGGTTTAGCGGGAGCTCCTACAATGAGCAGTTCTTC. Translated, it gives CASGFSGSSYNEQFF.

This clonotype was detected only a few times. One end of the junction is discordant with germline, which a read error may explain. The CDR3 DNA follows: TGCGCCAGCAACCAAGCCGGGAACACCGGGGAGCTGTTTTTT. Amino acids: CASNQAGNTGELFF. V gene TRBV4-1 combines with J gene TRBJ2-2; D remains ambiguous. From germline, CDR1 is MGHRA and CDR2 YSYEKL. The CDR3 is 14 residues long.

This clonotype has just a few counts. The gene calls are TRBV12-3 or TRBV12-4 and TRBJ2-1, with D uncertain. The length of the CDR3 is 16 residues. Deletions cut 3 bases from V and 3 bases from J, with 15 bases between. The CDR3 reads CASSFSPRRVYNEQFF. CDR3 DNA sequence: TGTGCCAGCAGTTTTTCCCCACGGAGAGTCTACAATGAGCAGTTCTTC.

About this clonotype itself: The junction departs from the called germline gene at one end, perhaps through a read error. The V call is TRBV12-3 or TRBV12-4, the J call TRBJ2-3, with D maybe TRBD1 (5 bases). The CDR3 runs 15 residues. Here the CDR3 reads CASSLSPSGPDAQYF. The CDR3 DNA reads as TGTGCCAGCAGTTTAAGCCCTTCAGGGCCAGATGCGCAGTATTTT.

This clonotype has just a few counts. The CDR3 spells CASSKGGSDRYQETQYF. CDR3 DNA: TGTGCCAGCAGCAAAGGTGGGTCGGACAGATACCAAGAGACCCAGTACTTC. V usage is TRBV7-2 and J usage is TRBJ2-5; D is perhaps TRBD1 (6 bases). The germline V gene encodes CDR1 SGHTA and CDR2 FQGNSA. The CDR3 covers 17 residues. Trimming stripped 5 bases from V and 0 bases from J, with 19 bases between.

Only a few counts were recorded for this clonotype. This rearrangement joins TRBV11-2 to TRBJ2-7; weak D call: TRBD2 (5 bases). There are 14 residues in the CDR3. V was shortened by 0 bases and J by 5 bases, with 11 bases between the two germline ends. Per the germline V gene, CDR1 is SGHAT and CDR2 is FQNNGV. The CDR3 DNA is TGTGCCAGCAGCTTAGATCGTGCCGGGAACGAGCAGTACTTC. Translation gives CASSLDRAGNEQYF.

This clonotype has a handful of counts. This rearrangement joins TRBV9 to TRBJ2-7, with D perhaps TRBD2 (5 bases). Germline V lookup: CDR1 SGDLS, CDR2 YYNGEE. The CDR3 sequence is 14 residues long. Trimming left V 0 bases short and J 3 bases short, with 10 bases between. CDR3 sequence reads: CASSVGPGSYEQYF. CDR3 DNA: TGTGCCAGCAGCGTAGGGCCGGGAAGCTACGAGCAGTACTTC.

The chain combines TRBV20-1 with TRBJ2-7; 10 positions match TRBD1. CDR3 length: 14 amino acids. The germline gives CDR1 DFQATT, CDR2 SNEGSKA (reference sequence). Trimming cost V 2 bases and J 7 bases; bases outside gene matches: 8. CDR3 coding DNA: TGCAGTGCTAGACCTCGGACAGGGGGTAGTGAGCAGTACTTC. It encodes CSARPRTGGSEQYF.